A single sample is the source of the 8 T cell receptor beta chains below, sequenced in a study of kidney transplant recipient with SARS-CoV-2 infection. TCRdb used MiXCR to reprocess the reads, holding one entry per CDR3 protein. Of roughly 250,000 distinct CDR3 sequences listed, 25% to 30% were seen once; the top ten hold less than 8.5%. The specimen was a blood sample, collected at baseline and on day 111 from a kidney transplant recipient. The receptors come from a male patient aged 25-45 years who had COVID-19 and was a kidney transplant recipient. Some T cells may originate from the graft donor.

This clonotype has a handful of counts. V usage is TRBV3-1 and J usage is TRBJ2-5; D gene unclear. Germline loops: CDR1 LGHDT, CDR2 YNNKEL (reference sequence). The CDR3 is 17 amino acids. Between the trimmed V and J ends, which lost 3 bases and 5 bases, there was a span of 22 bases. CDR3 in DNA: TGTGCCAGCAGCCAGGACCGTCCTATTTCTTTCTCTGAGACCCAGTACTTC. Its translation: CASSQDRPISFSETQYF.

For this clonotype: The missing conserved phenylalanine or tryptophan at the end of this CDR3 makes a read error likely. This chain links TRBV19 with TRBJ2-5, with TRBD1 matching 9 bases. Germline CDR1 reads LNHDA; CDR2 reads SQIVND (reference sequence). The CDR3 loop spans 16 amino acids. V lost 3 bases to trimming and J lost 2 bases; unmatched junction nucleotides: 7. The DNA of the CDR3 is TGTGCCAGTAGTATTGGTTGGGACAGGGTGCAAGAGACCCAGTACCTC. This sequence encodes CASSIGWDRVQETQYL.

The table lists this clonotype with many counts. The chain recombines TRBV5-6 with TRBJ1-2, with D uncertain. CDR3 length: 16 residues. Germline lookup yields CDR1 SGHDT and CDR2 YYEEEE. Trimming left V 7 bases short and J 4 bases short, with 23 bases between. CDR3 DNA: TGTGCCAGCTTTGAGGCCAATAGTCGAAAGACCTATGGCTACACCTTC. It codes for CASFEANSRKTYGYTF.

There are many counts of this clonotype. In DNA, the CDR3 is TGTGCCAGCAGTCAAACCGGGACTCTCACAGATACGCAGTATTTT. This gives the protein CASSQTGTLTDTQYF. The chain uses TRBV28 and TRBJ2-3, with D perhaps TRBD2 (6 bases). The CDR3 covers 15 residues. CDR1 MDHEN and CDR2 SYDVKM come from the germline V gene. V was shortened by 5 bases and J by 2 bases, with 14 bases between the two germline ends.

This clonotype has a count of ten or more. V is TRBV15 and J is TRBJ1-2, with D uncertain. The V and J ends lost 5 bases and 4 bases respectively, with 23 bases between them. Germline V gene lookup returns CDR1 LNHNV and CDR2 YYDKDF (reference sequence). This CDR3 has 17 amino acids. The CDR3 DNA follows: TGTGCCACCAGCTTGTTTACAAGGTGTGGAAAGACCTATGGCTACACCTTC. Its translation: CATSLFTRCGKTYGYTF.

This clonotype has a count of ten or more. CDR3 residues: CASSQAPLRGGAETQYF. The CDR3 DNA follows: TGTGCCAGCAGCCAAGCTCCCCTGAGAGGGGGCGCAGAGACCCAGTACTTC. V is TRBV4-2 and J is TRBJ2-5; 7 nucleotides match TRBD1. The CDR3 totals 17 residues. The germline V gene has CDR1 LGHNA and CDR2 YNFKEQ. V shed 1 base, J shed 4 bases, and the junction held 12 bases outside the gene matches.

The chain carries TRBV7-2 and TRBJ1-2; D uncertain. The CDR3 spans 17 residues. The ends were cut back, 5 bases at V and 4 bases at J, with 23 bases in the middle. Germline V gene lookup returns CDR1 SGHTA and CDR2 FQGNSA. For the CDR3, the DNA is TGTGCCAGCAGCATGAATGCCAGAGACGGAAAGACCTATGGCTACACCTTC. This translates into CASSMNARDGKTYGYTF.

This clonotype was detected ten times or more. CDR3 DNA: TGTGCCAGAAGCTTGTTATTGTACGAGCAGTACTTC. This codes for CARSLLLYEQYF. J is TRBJ2-7 and V is TRBV5-3; D is undetermined. TRBV5-3 counts as an open reading frame of uncertain function. Trimming cost V 1 base and J 4 bases, with 6 bases left between them. This CDR3 has 12 residues.